This T cell receptor (beta chain) was sequenced during a study of blood T cells in healthy people across ages. Per germline, CDR1 DFQATT and CDR2 SNEGSKA (reference sequence). There are 16 residues in the CDR3. Trimming pared 0 bases from V and 0 bases from J, leaving 13 bases between. With each sample, at least 6 micrograms of total RNA were extracted. The use of a sample-barcoded 5' primer and a J-beta primer mix characterized a second PCR of roughly 6 to 11 cycles. TCRdb processed the 5' RACE reads anew with MiXCR; each CDR3 protein has one entry. The sample contains about 780,000 distinct CDR3 sequences, 35% to 50% of which appear only once.

J is TRBJ2-3 and V is TRBV20-1, with D possibly TRBD2 on 6 matching bases. This clonotype was obtained from an elderly man in good health. Sequencing was performed on blood. The CDR3 loop reads CSAREGSGTSTDTQYF. The CDR3 nucleotides read TGCAGTGCTAGAGAAGGTAGCGGCACTAGCACAGATACGCAGTATTTT.